This T cell receptor (beta chain) was sequenced in a study of shared clonotypes between healthy human individuals. Sequencing was performed with immunoSEQ multiplex PCR; in TCRdb, only in-frame clones are kept and a portion is missing. The table lists 2 million to 2.5 million clones, approximately 96% of them singletons, with 0.1% to 0.15% in the top ten. This CDR3 comprises 12 residues. Germline values: CDR1 MDHEN, CDR2 SYDVKM. The V gene end was trimmed by 5 bases and the J gene end by 3 bases; junction bases not matched to a gene: 0. The J gene is TRBJ1-1, the V gene TRBV28; the match to TRBD1 covers 7 bases. The sequence was collected from a man in his late teens or twenties in good health. Material for sequencing was naive CD4+ T cells sorted from blood. Sample subset: CD45RA+ positively selected. CDR3 protein: CASSTGDTEAFF. CDR3 DNA sequence: TGTGCCAGCAGTACAGGGGACACTGAAGCTTTCTTT.